Presented here are 20 T cell receptor beta chains from one specimen sequenced in a study of T-cell reconstitution after alpha-beta-depleted transplantation in children. Preparation of the TCRbeta library involved a method that used unique molecular identifiers. TCRdb used MiXCR to reprocess the PCR reads, holding one entry per CDR3 protein. This table holds approximately 230,000 distinct CDR3 sequences, 20% to 30% found once. The source material was PBMCs, mostly from graft donor cells, sampled 360 days after TCRalphabeta/CD19-depleted stem cell transplant. All receptors come from a female patient aged 2-9 years who had a stem cell transplant for congenital amegakaryocytic thrombocytopenia, so the T cells may come from the graft donor.

This clonotype was seen only a few times. This rearrangement joins TRBV9 to TRBJ2-5; 9 nucleotides align to TRBD2. This CDR3 is 15 amino acids long. Germline values: CDR1 SGDLS, CDR2 YYNGEE. Germline trimming cut 4 bases from V and 2 bases from J; bases unmatched to any gene: 6. CDR3 nucleotide sequence: TGTGCCAGCAGCCCAGTTAGCGGGGGACAAGAGACCCAGTACTTC. Its protein product is CASSPVSGGQETQYF.

The rearrangement links TRBV10-2 to TRBJ2-1; 11 nucleotides line up with TRBD2. J gave up 0 bases and V 4 bases, and 11 bases lay outside the gene matches. The V gene's germline CDR1 is WSHSY and CDR2 SAAADI. The CDR3 sequence is 19 residues long. The chain's CDR3 is CASSVPKLAGAISYNEQFF. The CDR3 coding sequence is TGCGCCAGCAGTGTCCCCAAACTAGCGGGAGCAATCTCCTACAATGAGCAGTTCTTC.

This clonotype occurred a few times. The chain combines TRBV27 with TRBJ2-7, with D uncertain. V lost 5 bases and J 6 bases, leaving 17 bases between the germline ends. The CDR3 runs to 14 residues. Germline values: CDR1 MNHEY, CDR2 SMNVEV (reference sequence). In nucleotides, the CDR3 is TGTGCCAGCAGTCCCTCCCGGACGATCCCCGAGCAGTACTTC. This encodes CASSPSRTIPEQYF.

The chain combines TRBV7-8 with TRBJ2-5; possibly TRBD1 for D (5 bases). Germline-derived CDR1 and CDR2 are SGHVS and FQNEAQ. The ends were cut back, 2 bases at V and 5 bases at J, with 9 bases in the middle. The CDR3 spans 13 residues. CDR3 DNA sequence: TGTGCCAGCAGCTTAACAGGCGCGGAGACCCAGTACTTC. Residues: CASSLTGAETQYF.

This clonotype was seen a handful of times. V gene TRBV18 combines with J gene TRBJ2-1, with 7 bases aligning to TRBD2. The junction had 8 bases not matched to a gene; V was cut back by 2 bases and J by 7 bases. Looked up from germline, CDR1 is KGHSH and CDR2 is LQKENI. CDR3 size: 15 residues. CDR3 amino acids: CASSPGGRNGNEQFF. The DNA for the CDR3 is TGTGCCAGCTCACCAGGCGGGAGAAATGGTAATGAGCAGTTCTTC.

This clonotype was observed a single time. J is TRBJ2-1 and V is TRBV20-1; 7 bases match TRBD2. The ends lost 0 bases at V and 7 bases at J; junction bases unmatched: 6. The germline V gene has CDR1 DFQATT and CDR2 SNEGSKA (reference sequence). The CDR3 has 14 amino acids. The CDR3 loop is CSARDGLEPNEQFF. The CDR3, as DNA: TGCAGTGCTAGAGACGGACTAGAACCTAATGAGCAGTTCTTC.

In its sample, this clonotype was seen a few times. CDR3 sequence: CATSDFPGGSYNEQFF. Written as DNA, the CDR3 is TGTGCCACCAGTGATTTCCCGGGAGGTTCCTACAATGAGCAGTTCTTC. The gene calls are TRBV24-1 and TRBJ2-1; the match to TRBD2 covers 7 bases. The length of the CDR3 is 16 residues. The trim removed 1 base at V and 1 base at J, leaving 3 bases unmatched. The V gene's germline CDR1 is KGHDR and CDR2 SFDVKD.

The V and J genes are TRBV2 and TRBJ2-2; TRBD2 matches at 9 bases. Germline CDR1 reads SNHLY; CDR2 reads FYNNEI. CDR3 size: 17 residues. V trimming: 6 bases; J trimming: 1 base; junction bases outside the gene matches: 9. The DNA for the CDR3 is TGTGCCAGCAGGGGCATTAGCGGGAGACTGAACACCGGGGAGCTGTTTTTT. As protein: CASRGISGRLNTGELFF.

This clonotype turned up a few times. The chain has TRBV12-3 or TRBV12-4 and TRBJ2-5; D call uncertain. V gave up 4 bases and J gave up 2 bases, with 5 bases separating them. The CDR3 is made up of 12 amino acids. The CDR3 sequence is CASSSSQETQYF. CDR3 DNA sequence: TGTGCCAGCAGTTCCTCGCAAGAGACCCAGTACTTC.

V gene TRBV20-1 combines with J gene TRBJ2-4; 7 nucleotides agree with TRBD2. Germline lookup yields CDR1 DFQATT and CDR2 SNEGSKA (reference sequence). V lost 1 base and J lost 7; bases outside the gene matches: 1. This CDR3 spans 12 amino acids. CDR3 sequence: CSARGAGNIQYF. CDR3 DNA: TGCAGTGCTAGAGGAGCGGGGAACATTCAGTACTTC.

The CDR3 is CASSVASGLAGEVEQYF. For the CDR3, the DNA is TGTGCCAGCAGCGTAGCTTCGGGGCTAGCGGGAGAGGTCGAGCAGTACTTC. The rearrangement joins TRBV9 to TRBJ2-7, with 10 bases that match TRBD2. This CDR3 comprises 17 residues. In germline, CDR1 is SGDLS, CDR2 YYNGEE. The V gene end was trimmed by 0 bases and the J gene end by 6 bases; junction bases not matched to a gene: 12.

The chain carries TRBV7-9 and TRBJ2-2; no definite D call. Looked up from germline, CDR1 is SEHNR and CDR2 is FQNEAQ (reference sequence). The CDR3 has 14 residues. Trimming stripped 1 base from V and 6 bases from J, with 9 bases between. CDR3 protein: CASSLEVWSGELFF. CDR3 bases: TGTGCCAGCAGCTTAGAAGTTTGGTCCGGGGAGCTGTTTTTT.

This clonotype was observed a few times. The chain recombines TRBV28 with TRBJ2-2; D uncertain. CDR1 is MDHEN, CDR2 SYDVKM, per germline. CDR3 length: 12 residues. Trimming stripped 5 bases from V and 7 bases from J, with 8 bases between. CDR3 protein: CASSGVGGELFF. CDR3 nucleotide sequence: TGTGCCAGCAGTGGGGTTGGCGGGGAGCTGTTTTTT.

This clonotype was counted a single time. This rearrangement joins TRBV5-5 to TRBJ2-7; TRBD1 aligns across 9 bases. V lost 7 bases, J lost 2 bases, and 10 bases stayed unmatched. Germline V gives CDR1 SGHKS, CDR2 YYEKEE (reference sequence). CDR3 size: 15 residues. The DNA of the CDR3 is TGTGCCAGCGTTTGCAGGGGACAGGGAGCCTACGAGCAGTACTTC. Encoded protein: CASVCRGQGAYEQYF.

V and J are TRBV5-1 and TRBJ2-1, with a possible D match to TRBD1 (6 bases). V was cut by 5 bases and J by 8 bases, with 11 bases left in between. The CDR3 is 12 amino acids. Germline V gene lookup returns CDR1 SGHRS and CDR2 YFSETQ. The CDR3, as DNA: TGCGCCAGCAGTGCACAGGGAGATGAGCAGTTCTTC. Its protein is CASSAQGDEQFF.

J is TRBJ2-7 and V is TRBV11-2; 7 bases line up with TRBD1. This CDR3 contains 13 residues. Per germline, CDR1 SGHAT and CDR2 FQNNGV. V lost 4 bases to trimming and J lost 4 bases; unmatched junction nucleotides: 4. In DNA, the CDR3 is TGTGCCAGCAGCTGGACAGGTATATACGAGCAGTACTTC. It is translated as CASSWTGIYEQYF.

The chain combines TRBV4-2 with TRBJ1-1; D is perhaps TRBD1 (5 bases). The CDR3 loop spans 14 amino acids. Per the germline V gene, CDR1 is LGHNA and CDR2 is YNFKEQ. The V gene lost 2 bases and the J gene lost 1 base, with 8 bases spanning the gap. The CDR3 here is CASSQTGTNTEAFF. CDR3 nucleotide sequence: TGTGCCAGCAGCCAAACGGGGACGAACACTGAAGCTTTCTTT.

This clonotype came up a few times. The chain employs TRBV7-6 and TRBJ1-5, with a tentative D call TRBD1 (5 bases). Trimming left V 0 bases short and J 7 bases short, with 7 bases between. This CDR3 has 13 amino acids. The germline V gene encodes CDR1 SGHVS and CDR2 FNYEAQ. This CDR3 reads CASSLAAGQPQHF. Written as DNA, the CDR3 is TGTGCCAGCAGCTTAGCCGCAGGGCAGCCCCAGCATTTT.

A word on this clonotype: With a much larger clone just one base away, this may be a read error. The V gene is TRBV7-2, the J gene TRBJ2-3, with TRBD2 identical over 12 bases. Germline values: CDR1 SGHTA, CDR2 FQGNSA. The trim removed 3 bases at V and 4 bases at J, leaving 2 bases unmatched. The CDR3 loop spans 15 amino acids. The CDR3 DNA is TGTGCCAGCAGCTTGACTAGCGGGAGCGCAGATACGCAGTATTTT. This codes for CASSLTSGSADTQYF.

CDR3 in amino acids: CASKDRGIAGELFF. CDR3 DNA sequence: TGTGCCAGCAAGGACAGGGGGATTGCCGGGGAGCTGTTTTTT. J is TRBJ2-2 and V is TRBV3-1; 10 bases line up with TRBD1. V was pared by 7 bases and J by 6 bases, with 5 bases of the junction left unmatched. This CDR3 region has 14 residues. CDR1 is LGHDT and CDR2 is YNNKEL in the germline V gene (reference sequence).